This T cell receptor (beta chain) was captured in a study of HIV-infected children after antiretroviral therapy interruption. CDR1 and CDR2 from the germline V gene are SGDLS and YYNGEE. This CDR3 contains 15 residues. The V segment lost 3 bases and the J segment 6 bases; nucleotides outside the gene matches: 5. In this sample, this clonotype turned up many times. A 3' RACE protocol on RNA, with unique molecular identifiers, produced the TCR library. Each CDR3 protein gets one entry after TCRdb re-called the 3' RACE reads with MiXCR. This table has more than 85,000 distinct CDR3 sequences, 6% to 8.5% appearing once. The treatment is: PENTA 11 planned treatment interruption arm or continuous ART arm. Naive CD4+ CD45RA+ CD45RO- T cells were FACS-sorted from thawed PBMCs.

This specimen was CD45RA+ CD4+ T cells from PBMCs, pooled from several time points, taken from a donor given antiretroviral therapy, either interrupted or continuous. The subset was: naive CD4+ CD45RA+ CD45RO- T cells. The gene calls are TRBV9 and TRBJ2-2, with 10 bases matching TRBD1. The clonotype originates from a pool of human donors with HIV. As DNA, the CDR3 is TGTGCCAGCAGCGCCGGACAGGGGGTGGCCGGGGAGCTGTTTTTT. It is translated as CASSAGQGVAGELFF.